This T cell receptor beta chain comes out of a study of blood T cell repertoires in COVID-19. CDR1 SQVTM and CDR2 ANQGSEA come from the germline V gene. This CDR3 comprises 13 residues. The V end lost 6 bases, the J end lost 0 bases, and 9 bases lay between the germline ends. Methods used by the authors: By means of reference gene primer amplification, nucleated cell counts were estimated. Only in-frame clones appear in the TCRdb table, and some are missing; sequencing was by immunoSEQ multiplex PCR. That table furnishes V, J and clone size, whereas the DNA furnished D and trimming. The repertoire includes fewer than 120,000 clones, 82% of them detected once, and 16% sits in the top ten.

Sequencing was done on a sample of peripheral blood. The sequence was collected from a woman aged 60-70 years with acute or convalescent COVID-19. This chain joins TRBV29-1 and TRBJ1-5; TRBD1 might be the D (6 bases). The CDR3 region is CSVETGSNQPQHF. The CDR3 nucleotides are TGCAGCGTAGAGACAGGTAGCAATCAGCCCCAGCATTTT.